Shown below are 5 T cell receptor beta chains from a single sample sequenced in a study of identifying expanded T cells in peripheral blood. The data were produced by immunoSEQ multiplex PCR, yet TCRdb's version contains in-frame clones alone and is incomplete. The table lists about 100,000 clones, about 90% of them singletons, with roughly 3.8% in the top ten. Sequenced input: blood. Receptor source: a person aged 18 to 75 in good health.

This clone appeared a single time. The CDR3 DNA follows: TGTGCCAGCAGCTTAGAGGGCCAGGCGAACACTGAAGCTTTCTTT. Amino acid sequence: CASSLEGQANTEAFF. The genes are TRBV11-3 and TRBJ1-1, with D uncertain. With 0 bases removed from V and 1 base from J, the gap between germline ends came to 9 bases. Germline CDR1 reads SGHNT; CDR2 reads YENEEA. The CDR3 consists of 15 residues.

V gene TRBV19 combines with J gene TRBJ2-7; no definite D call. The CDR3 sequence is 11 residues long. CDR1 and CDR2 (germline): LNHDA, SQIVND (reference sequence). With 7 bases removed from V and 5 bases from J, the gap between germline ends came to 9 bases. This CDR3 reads CASTYGNEQYF. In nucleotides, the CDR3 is TGTGCCAGTACCTATGGAAACGAGCAGTACTTC.

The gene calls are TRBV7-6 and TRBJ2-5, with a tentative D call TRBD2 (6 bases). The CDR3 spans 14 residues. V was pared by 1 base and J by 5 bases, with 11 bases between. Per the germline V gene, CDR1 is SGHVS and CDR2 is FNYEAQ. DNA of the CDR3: TGTGCCAGCAGCTTAGGGGACTCCCGGGAGACCCAGTACTTC. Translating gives CASSLGDSRETQYF. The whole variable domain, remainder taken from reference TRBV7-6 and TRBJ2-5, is GAGVSQSPRYKVTKRGQDVALRCDPISGHVSLYWYRQALGQGPEFLTYFNYEAQQDKSGLPNDRFSAERPEGSISTLTIQRTEQRDSAMYRCASSLGDSRETQYFGPGTRLLVL.

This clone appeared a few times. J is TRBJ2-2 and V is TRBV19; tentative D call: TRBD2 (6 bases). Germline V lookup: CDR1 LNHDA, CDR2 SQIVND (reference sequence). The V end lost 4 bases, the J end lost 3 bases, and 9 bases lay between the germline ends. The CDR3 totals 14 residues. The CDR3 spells CASSTWDYTGELFF. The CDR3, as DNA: TGTGCCAGTAGTACCTGGGACTACACCGGGGAGCTGTTTTTT.

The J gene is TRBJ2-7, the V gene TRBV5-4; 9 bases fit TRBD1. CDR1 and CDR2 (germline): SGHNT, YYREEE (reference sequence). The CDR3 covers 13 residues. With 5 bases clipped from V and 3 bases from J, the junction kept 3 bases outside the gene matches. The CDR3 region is CASRGTGIYEQYF. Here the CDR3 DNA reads TGTGCCAGCAGAGGGACAGGGATCTACGAGCAGTACTTC.